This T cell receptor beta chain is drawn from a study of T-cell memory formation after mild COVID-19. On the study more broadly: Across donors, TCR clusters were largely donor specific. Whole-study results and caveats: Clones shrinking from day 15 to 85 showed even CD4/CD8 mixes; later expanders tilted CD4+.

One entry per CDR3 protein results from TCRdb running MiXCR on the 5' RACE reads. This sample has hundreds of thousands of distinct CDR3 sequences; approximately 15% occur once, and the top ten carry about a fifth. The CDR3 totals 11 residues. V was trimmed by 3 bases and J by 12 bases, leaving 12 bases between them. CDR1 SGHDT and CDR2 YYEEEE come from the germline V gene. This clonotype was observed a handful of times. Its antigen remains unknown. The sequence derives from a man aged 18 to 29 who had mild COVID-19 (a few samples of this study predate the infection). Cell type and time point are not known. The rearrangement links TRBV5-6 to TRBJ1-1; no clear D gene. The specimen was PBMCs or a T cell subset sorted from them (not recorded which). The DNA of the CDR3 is TGTGCCAGCAGCTCCTATGCGCGCACTTTCTTT. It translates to CASSSYARTFF.